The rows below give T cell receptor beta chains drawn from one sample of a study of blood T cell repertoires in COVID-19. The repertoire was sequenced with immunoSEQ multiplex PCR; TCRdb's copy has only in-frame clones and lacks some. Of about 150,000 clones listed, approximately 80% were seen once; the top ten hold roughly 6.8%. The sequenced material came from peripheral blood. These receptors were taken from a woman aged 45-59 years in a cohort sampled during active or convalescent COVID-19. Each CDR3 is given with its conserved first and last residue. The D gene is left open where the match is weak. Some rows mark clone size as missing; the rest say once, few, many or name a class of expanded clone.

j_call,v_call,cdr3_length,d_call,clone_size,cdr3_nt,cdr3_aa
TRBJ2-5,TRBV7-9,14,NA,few,TGTGCCAGCAGCTTACCCCGACAGCAAGAGACCCAGTACTTC,CASSLPRQQETQYF
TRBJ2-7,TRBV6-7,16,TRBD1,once,TGTGCCAGCATCTTTACGGACAGGTGTCACTCCTACGAGCAGTACTTC,CASIFTDRCHSYEQYF
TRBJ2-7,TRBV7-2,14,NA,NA,TGTGCCAGCAGCTTAGACTCTAGTCGGTACGAGCAGTACTTC,CASSLDSSRYEQYF
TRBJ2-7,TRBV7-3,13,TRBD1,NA,TGTGCCAGCAGCTCCGGACAGGGCCGCGAGCAGTACTTC,CASSSGQGREQYF
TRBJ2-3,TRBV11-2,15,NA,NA,TGTGCCAGCAGCTTAAACGTCGCGGTGCCAGATACGCAGTATTTT,CASSLNVAVPDTQYF
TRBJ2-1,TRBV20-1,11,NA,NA,TGCAGTGCTAGGACTCAGAATAAGCAGTTCTTC,CSARTQNKQFF
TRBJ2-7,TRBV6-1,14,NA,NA,TGTGCCAGCGCACTAACTGACAGGACCTACGAGCAGTACTTC,CASALTDRTYEQYF
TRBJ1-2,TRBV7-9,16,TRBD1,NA,TGTGCCAGCAGCCACCCCGGGACAGGGCCCAATTATGGCTACACCTTC,CASSHPGTGPNYGYTF
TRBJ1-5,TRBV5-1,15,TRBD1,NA,TGCGCCAGCAGATCGACAGGGGGCCCAAATCAGCCCCAGCATTTT,CASRSTGGPNQPQHF
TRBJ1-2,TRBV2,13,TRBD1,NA,TGTGCCAGCAGGGGGACAGGGGGGAATGGCTACACCTTC,CASRGTGGNGYTF
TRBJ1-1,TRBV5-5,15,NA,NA,TGTGCCAGCAGCTTGGCCGTGGAGCGGCTGGGGGAAGCTTTCTTT,CASSLAVERLGEAFF
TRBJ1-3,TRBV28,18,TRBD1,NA,TGTGCCAGCAGTTTATCTAAACTGGGACAGGGAGGTGGAAACACCATATATTTT,CASSLSKLGQGGGNTIYF
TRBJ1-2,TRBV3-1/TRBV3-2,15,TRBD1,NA,TGTGCCAGCAGCCCATCCCTCGGGACAGTTTATGGCTACACCTTC,CASSPSLGTVYGYTF
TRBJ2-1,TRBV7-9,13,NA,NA,TGTGCCAGCAGCCAGGCCAGTTCCAATGAGCAGTTCTTC,CASSQASSNEQFF
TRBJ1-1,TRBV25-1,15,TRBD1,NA,TGTGCCAGCAGTGACCGGGACAGGGGGCACACTGAAGCTTTCTTT,CASSDRDRGHTEAFF
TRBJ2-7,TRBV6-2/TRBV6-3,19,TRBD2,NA,TGTGCCAGCAGTACACCCCAACTCCATAGCGGGGGGGCTCGCTACGAGCAGTACTTC,CASSTPQLHSGGARYEQYF
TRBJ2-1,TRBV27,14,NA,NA,TGTGCCAGCAGTTTTAGAGGCTCCTACAATGAGCAGTTCTTC,CASSFRGSYNEQFF
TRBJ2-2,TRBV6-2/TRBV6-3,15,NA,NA,TGTGCCAGCAGCAACGCGGCGTCGAACACCGGGGAGCTGTTTTTT,CASSNAASNTGELFF
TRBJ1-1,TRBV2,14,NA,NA,TGTGCCAGCAGTGGTCAGACTTTCAACACTGAAGCTTTCTTT,CASSGQTFNTEAFF
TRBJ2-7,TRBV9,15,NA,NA,TGTGCCAGCAGCGCCCATGCGGAGGGTGGCTACGAGCAGTACTTC,CASSAHAEGGYEQYF
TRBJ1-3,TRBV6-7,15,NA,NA,TGTGCCAGCAGTGCCTCAGGGTACTCTGGAAACACCATATATTTT,CASSASGYSGNTIYF
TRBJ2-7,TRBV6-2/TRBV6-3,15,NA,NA,TGTGCCAGCAGTTACGGTAGTAGCGGCGGATACGAGCAGTACTTC,CASSYGSSGGYEQYF
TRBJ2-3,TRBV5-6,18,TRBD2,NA,TGTGCCAGCAGCTTGAATAGCGGGGGGGAGTTTGGCACAGATACGCAGTATTTT,CASSLNSGGEFGTDTQYF
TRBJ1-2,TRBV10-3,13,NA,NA,TGTGCCACAGGACAGACTATTAACTATGGCTACACCTTC,CATGQTINYGYTF
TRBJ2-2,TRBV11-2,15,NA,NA,TGTGCCAGCAGCTTGCGAACAGTAGGGGCCGGGGAGCTGTTTTTT,CASSLRTVGAGELFF
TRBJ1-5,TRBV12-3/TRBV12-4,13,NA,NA,TGTGCCAGCAGTTTCGGGGGATCGCAGCCCCAGCATTTT,CASSFGGSQPQHF
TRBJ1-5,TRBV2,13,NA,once,TGTGCCAGCACGGGGGGACGCAATCAGCCCCAGCATTTT,CASTGGRNQPQHF
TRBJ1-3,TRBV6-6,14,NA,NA,TGTGCCAGCAGAACAGGTTCCTCTGGAAACACCATATATTTT,CASRTGSSGNTIYF
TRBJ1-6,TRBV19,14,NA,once,TGTGCCAGTAGTATGAGCTCCTATAATTCACCCCTCCACTTT,CASSMSSYNSPLHF
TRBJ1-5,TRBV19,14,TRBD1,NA,TGTGCCAGTAGTCTAGGGGGCGCGAATCAGCCCCAGCATTTT,CASSLGGANQPQHF
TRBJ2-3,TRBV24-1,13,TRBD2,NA,TGTGCCACCAGTGCCGGGGGGACAGATACGCAGTATTTT,CATSAGGTDTQYF
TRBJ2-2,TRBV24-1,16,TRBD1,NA,TGTGCCACCAGTGACCCGACAGGGAGCAACACCGGGGAGCTGTTTTTT,CATSDPTGSNTGELFF
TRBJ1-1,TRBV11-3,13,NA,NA,TGTGCCAGCAGCTTCCTCGGGGACACTGAAGCTTTCTTT,CASSFLGDTEAFF
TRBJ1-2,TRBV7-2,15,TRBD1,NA,TGTGCCAGCAGCTTAGGGACAGGCGTTAACTATGGCTACACCTTC,CASSLGTGVNYGYTF
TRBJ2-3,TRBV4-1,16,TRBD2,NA,TGCGCCAGCAGCCAAGAAAGCGGGGGGCCCGGTTATACGCAGTATTTT,CASSQESGGPGYTQYF
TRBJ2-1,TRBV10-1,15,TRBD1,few,TGCGCCAGCAGTGAGAGATCGGGACAGGGCGATGAGCAGTTCTTC,CASSERSGQGDEQFF
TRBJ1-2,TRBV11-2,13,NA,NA,TGTGCCAGCAGCTTAGAACACGGGTATGGCTACACCTTC,CASSLEHGYGYTF
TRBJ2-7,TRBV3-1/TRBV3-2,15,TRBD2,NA,TGTGCCAGCAAGGGGGGACTAGCGGAAACCTACGAGCAGTACTTC,CASKGGLAETYEQYF
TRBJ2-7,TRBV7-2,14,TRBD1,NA,TGTGCCAGCAGCTTAAAAACAGGGGTTAACGAGCAGTACTTC,CASSLKTGVNEQYF
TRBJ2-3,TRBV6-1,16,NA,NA,TGTGCCAGCAGTGAAGTAAGCGGGTCCAGCACAGATACGCAGTATTTT,CASSEVSGSSTDTQYF
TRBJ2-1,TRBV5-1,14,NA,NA,TGCGCCAGCAACGACTTTTCCTCCTACAATGAGCAGTTCTTC,CASNDFSSYNEQFF
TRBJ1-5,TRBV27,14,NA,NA,TGTGCCAGCAGTTTACGGGGGGGCAATCAGCCCCAGCATTTT,CASSLRGGNQPQHF
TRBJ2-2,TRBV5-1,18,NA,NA,TGCGCCAGCAGCTTGGAGGGGTGGTGGGTCTCGAACACCGGGGAGCTGTTTTTT,CASSLEGWWVSNTGELFF
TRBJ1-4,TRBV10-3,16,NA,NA,TGTGCCATCAGTGAGTCAGGGGCCGCAACTAATGAAAAACTGTTTTTT,CAISESGAATNEKLFF
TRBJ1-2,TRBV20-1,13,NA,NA,TGCAGTGCTAGTTTGGACAGAACCCATGGCTACACCTTC,CSASLDRTHGYTF
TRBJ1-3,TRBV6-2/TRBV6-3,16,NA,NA,TGTGCCAGCAGTTACCTGGGTCCAGGCTCTGGAAACACCATATATTTT,CASSYLGPGSGNTIYF
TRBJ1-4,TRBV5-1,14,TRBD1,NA,TGCGCCAGCAGCCAGGACAGGGTTCGTGAAAAACTGTTTTTT,CASSQDRVREKLFF
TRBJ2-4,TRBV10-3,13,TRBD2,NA,TGTGCCATCAGTGAGTCTCGGGAGGGAGTCGGGTACTTC,CAISESREGVGYF
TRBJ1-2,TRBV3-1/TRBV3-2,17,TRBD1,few,TGTGCCAGCAGCCACCTACACGAACAGGGGGCGCGAGAAGGCTACACCTTC,CASSHLHEQGAREGYTF
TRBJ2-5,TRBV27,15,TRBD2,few,TGTGCCAGCAGCCGGCTAGCGGGGGGGCAAGAGACCCAGTACTTC,CASSRLAGGQETQYF
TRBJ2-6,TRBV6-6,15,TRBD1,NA,TGTGCCAGCAGAGCAGGGGGTACTGGGGCCAACGTCCTGACTTTC,CASRAGGTGANVLTF
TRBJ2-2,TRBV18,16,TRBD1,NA,TGTGCCAGCTCAGGTGCCGGGACAGGGTTCACCGGGGAGCTGTTTTTT,CASSGAGTGFTGELFF
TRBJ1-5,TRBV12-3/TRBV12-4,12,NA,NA,TGTGCCAGCAGTACTCGTCGCCAGCCCCAGCATTTT,CASSTRRQPQHF
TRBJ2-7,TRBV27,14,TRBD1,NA,TGTGCCAGCAGTCCGGGACAGGGGGCGGGCGAGCAGTACTTC,CASSPGQGAGEQYF